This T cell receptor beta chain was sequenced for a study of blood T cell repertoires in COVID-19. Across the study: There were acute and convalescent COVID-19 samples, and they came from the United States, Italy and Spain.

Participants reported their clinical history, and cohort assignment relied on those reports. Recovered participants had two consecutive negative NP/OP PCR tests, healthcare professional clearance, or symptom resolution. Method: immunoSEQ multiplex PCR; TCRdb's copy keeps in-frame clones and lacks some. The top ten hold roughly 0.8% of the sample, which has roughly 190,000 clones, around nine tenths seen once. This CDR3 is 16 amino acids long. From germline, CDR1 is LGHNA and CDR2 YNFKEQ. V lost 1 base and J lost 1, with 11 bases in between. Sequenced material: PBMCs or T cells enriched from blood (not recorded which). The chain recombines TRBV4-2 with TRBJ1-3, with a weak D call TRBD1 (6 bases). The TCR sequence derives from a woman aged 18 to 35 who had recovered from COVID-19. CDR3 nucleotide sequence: TGTGCCAGCAGCCAAGGACAGACAGGTTCTGGAAACACCATATATTTT. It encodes CASSQGQTGSGNTIYF.